This TCR beta chain stems from a study of Tregs in tolerant kidney transplant recipients. General study results and limits: This study did not directly address biological reproducibility.

Germline CDR1 and CDR2: ENHRY and SYGVKD. Trimming took off 6 bases at V and 1 base at J, with 3 bases between the two ends. The CDR3 totals 12 residues. With respect to this clone: Its antigen is currently unknown.

The assay was immunoSEQ multiplex PCR, and TCRdb's table has in-frame clones only and misses some. The sample gives around 120,000 clones, around nine tenths of which show up once; approximately 0.59% is in the top ten. Sequencing input: CD4+ T cells from blood. The genes are TRBV10-3 and TRBJ2-2; D unresolved. This clonotype was sampled from a human donor in good health. As DNA, the CDR3 is TGTGCCATCAGGGGGAACACCGGGGAGCTGTTTTTT. This gives the protein CAIRGNTGELFF.